This passage covers 14 T cell receptor beta chains from one sample sequenced in a study of blood T cell repertoires in COVID-19. Assay: immunoSEQ multiplex PCR; the TCRdb copy retains only in-frame clones and omits some. The profile shows about 140,000 clones, 85% to 90% of them singletons. The sequencing sample was made of peripheral blood. The origin of the receptors is a man between 45 and 60 years old with active COVID-19.

This chain connects TRBV6-5 to TRBJ2-3, with D possibly being TRBD2 (7 bases). CDR1 is MNHEY, CDR2 SVGAGI, per germline. The V and J ends lost 6 bases and 4 bases respectively, with 17 bases between them. The length of the CDR3 is 15 residues. CDR3 nucleotides: TGTGCCAGCAGGGCAGTGGGGGGGGCGGCAGATACGCAGTATTTT. It is translated as CASRAVGGAADTQYF.

The chain combines TRBV5-5 with TRBJ1-1; 9 bases fit TRBD1. CDR1 is SGHKS, CDR2 YYEKEE, per germline (reference sequence). V shed 4 bases and J 13 bases; nucleotides not matched to a gene: 11. The CDR3 has 13 residues. The DNA of the CDR3 is TGTGCCAGCAGCCAAGGGACAGGGCAAATAGTTTTCTTT. It yields the protein CASSQGTGQIVFF. Variable domain in full (rest from reference TRBV5-5 and TRBJ1-1): DAGVTQSPTHLIKTRGQQVTLRCSPISGHKSVSWYQQVLGQGPQFIFQYYEKEERGRGNFPDRFSARQFPNYSSELNVNALLLGDSALYLCASSQGTGQIVFFGQGTRLTVV.

The chain links TRBV5-4 to TRBJ2-7, with TRBD2 matching 11 bases. The CDR3 length is 15 residues. Per germline, CDR1 SGHNT and CDR2 YYREEE (reference sequence). Germline trimming cut 4 bases from V and 7 bases from J; bases unmatched to any gene: 10. DNA for the CDR3: TGTGCCAGCAGCACGGATAGCGGGGGGGCCCGGGAGCAGTACTTC. Its protein is CASSTDSGGAREQYF.

The gene calls are TRBV9 and TRBJ2-1, with 9 positions matching TRBD1. V lost 4 bases, J lost 7 bases, and 9 bases stayed unmatched. The CDR3 covers 15 residues. CDR1 SGDLS and CDR2 YYNGEE come from the germline V gene. The CDR3 loop reads CASSTGTGLGNEQFF. The CDR3 DNA sequence: TGTGCCAGCAGCACCGGGACAGGGTTGGGTAATGAGCAGTTCTTC.

The genes are TRBV19 and TRBJ1-5, with 7 bases matching TRBD1. Germline V gene data show CDR1 as LNHDA and CDR2 as SQIVND (reference sequence). The trim removed 5 bases at V and 4 bases at J, leaving 8 bases unmatched. This CDR3 is built from 15 residues. This CDR3 reads CASSSRDSINQPQHF. The CDR3 DNA reads TGTGCCAGTAGTTCCCGGGACAGCATAAATCAGCCCCAGCATTTT.

The chain recombines TRBV10-3 with TRBJ1-1; possibly TRBD1 for D (5 bases). The CDR3 consists of 15 residues. With 5 bases removed from V and 1 base from J, the gap between germline ends came to 14 bases. Germline CDR1 is ENHRY and CDR2 is SYGVKD. Here the CDR3 reads CAISSSKDTNTEAFF. Here the CDR3 DNA reads TGTGCCATCAGTTCGTCTAAGGACACGAACACTGAAGCTTTCTTT.

This chain connects TRBV5-8 to TRBJ2-7, with D tentatively TRBD2 (6 bases). V gave up 0 bases and J gave up 4 bases, with 8 bases separating them. The CDR3 is 13 amino acids. Germline CDR1 is SGHTS and CDR2 is YDEGEE. The CDR3 protein is CASSLAGRYEQYF. The CDR3 nucleotides are TGTGCCAGCAGCTTGGCAGGGAGGTACGAGCAGTACTTC.

The V gene is TRBV7-2, the J gene TRBJ2-5, with 13 bases aligning to TRBD2. The CDR3 totals 16 residues. V was pared by 2 bases and J by 4 bases, with 4 bases of the junction left unmatched. Germline V CDR1 and CDR2: SGHTA, FQGNSA. Here the CDR3 DNA reads TGTGCCAGCAGCTTAACTAGCGGGGGGGGAAGAGAGACCCAGTACTTC. Protein sequence: CASSLTSGGGRETQYF.

The rearrangement uses TRBV7-2 and TRBJ2-7, with a tentative D call TRBD1 (5 bases). The CDR3 covers 15 residues. Germline V gene sequence: CDR1 SGHTA, CDR2 FQGNSA. Trimming pared 1 base from V and 6 bases from J, leaving 16 bases between. The CDR3 region is CASSLGGRGWGEQYF. The CDR3 nucleotides are TGTGCCAGCAGCTTAGGGGGTAGGGGATGGGGCGAGCAGTACTTC.

The J gene is TRBJ2-5, the V gene TRBV9; possibly TRBD2 for D (7 bases). This CDR3 spans 17 amino acids. The V end lost 0 bases, the J end lost 5 bases, and 20 bases lay between the germline ends. CDR1 is SGDLS, CDR2 YYNGEE, per germline. The CDR3 region is CASSVAPRGARGETQYF. CDR3 DNA sequence: TGTGCCAGCAGCGTAGCCCCACGGGGGGCCCGGGGGGAGACCCAGTACTTC.

A single count supports this clone. The genes are TRBV5-4 and TRBJ1-3, with D maybe TRBD1 (6 bases). The V and J ends lost 4 bases and 0 bases respectively, with 17 bases between them. The CDR3 has 17 amino acids. The germline V gene encodes CDR1 SGHNT and CDR2 YYREEE (reference sequence). CDR3 residues: CASSRGAAANSGNTIYF. For the CDR3, the DNA is TGTGCCAGCAGCCGGGGGGCTGCCGCTAACTCTGGAAACACCATATATTTT.

This sequence joins TRBV6-5 and TRBJ2-5, with D maybe TRBD2 (5 bases). The length of the CDR3 is 15 residues. CDR1 and CDR2 (germline): MNHEY, SVGAGI. Trimming pared 5 bases from V and 2 bases from J, leaving 15 bases between. As DNA, the CDR3 is TGTGCCAGCAGTCGGGCGTCGGGGAGACAAGAGACCCAGTACTTC. This codes for CASSRASGRQETQYF.

V and J are TRBV9 and TRBJ1-5, with D perhaps TRBD1 (5 bases). Per germline, CDR1 SGDLS and CDR2 YYNGEE. CDR3 length: 15 residues. V lost 0 bases and J lost 3, with 10 bases in between. The CDR3 reads CASSVEGGVNQPQHF. The DNA of the CDR3 is TGTGCCAGCAGCGTAGAGGGAGGGGTCAATCAGCCCCAGCATTTT.

Regarding this clone: Other DNA variants within this sample encode the same CDR3. This chain joins TRBV5-6 and TRBJ2-5, with D unclear. V was trimmed by 2 bases and J by 0 bases, leaving 5 bases between them. CDR3 length: 13 residues. CDR1 is SGHDT and CDR2 is YYEEEE in the germline V gene. The CDR3 sequence: CASSFRYQETQYF. The CDR3 nucleotides are TGTGCCAGCAGCTTTCGGTACCAAGAGACCCAGTACTTC.